These 2 T cell receptor beta chains were all obtained from the same sample, sequenced in a study of control samples from healthy donors and cancer patients (TCRdb year 2020). The library came from the immunoSEQ multiplex PCR assay. TCRdb holds this immuneACCESS table with in-frame rearrangements only. Some clones are missing; in checked studies, unresolved V genes explain under half, and the rest has no known cause. The sample contains roughly 150,000 clones, 90% to 95% of them found a single time. The ten top clones hold approximately 0.7% of the sample. The sequencing sample was made of blood. The receptors originated from a woman aged 25 to 39 in good health.

J is TRBJ2-7 and V is TRBV28; D unresolved. Trimming took 9 bases from V and 2 from J, leaving 8 bases between them. Germline-derived CDR1 and CDR2 are MDHEN and SYDVKM. The length of the CDR3 is 11 residues. CDR3 DNA: TGTGCCAGAATAGGCCCCTACGAGCAGTACTTC. This sequence encodes CARIGPYEQYF.

The J gene is TRBJ2-1, the V gene TRBV9; 8 bases fit TRBD1. Looked up from germline, CDR1 is SGDLS and CDR2 is YYNGEE. V lost 4 bases to trimming and J lost 6 bases; unmatched junction nucleotides: 6. The CDR3 is 14 residues long. Here the CDR3 DNA reads TGTGCCAGCAGCCCGCGGACAGGGAGCAATGAGCAGTTCTTC. Translating gives CASSPRTGSNEQFF.